This TCR beta chain appears in the sequencing data of a study of OX40 agonist ivuxolimab in advanced cancers. Whole-study context: Subjects had a mean age of 60 years, with a range of 23 to 79; around 80% were male. Patients with prior anti-PD-1, anti-PD-L1 or anti-CTLA-4 therapy were eligible; approximately 40% had some.

Only in-frame clones appear in the TCRdb table, and some are missing; sequencing was by immunoSEQ multiplex PCR. The sample consists of about 68,000 clones, about 90% of them appearing once. This CDR3 contains 13 residues. Per germline, CDR1 KGHSH and CDR2 LQKENI. The ends were cut back, 6 bases at V and 3 bases at J, with 9 bases in the middle. This chain uses TRBV18 with TRBJ2-4; D is undetermined. The sequence was obtained from an adult with an advanced solid tumor such as melanoma, head and neck, liver or kidney cancer. The sequenced sample was CD4+ or CD8+ T cells sorted from blood, obtained in a trial of the OX40 agonist ivuxolimab. CDR3 region: CASSPLGKNIQYF. The CDR3 DNA reads as TGTGCCAGCTCCCCCTTAGGCAAAAACATTCAGTACTTC. Full variable domain (rest looked up from reference TRBV18 and TRBJ2-4): NAGVMQNPRHLVRRRGQEARLRCSPMKGHSHVYWYRQLPEEGLKFMVYLQKENIIDESGMPKERFSAEFPKEGPSILRIQQVVRGDSAAYFCASSPLGKNIQYFGAGTRLSVL.